These 22 T cell receptor beta chains were all obtained from the same sample, sequenced in a study of blood T cell repertoires in COVID-19. Repertoires were generated with immunoSEQ multiplex PCR, while TCRdb's copy carries only in-frame clones and drops some. The table shows about 200,000 clones, with 85% occurring only once. Sequenced input: peripheral blood. The receptor set was obtained from a man aged 55 to 69 with COVID-19, enrolled during active disease.

The genes are TRBV5-4 and TRBJ1-2, with D possibly being TRBD1 (6 bases). CDR3 size: 16 residues. V was trimmed by 0 bases and J by 1 base, leaving 13 bases between them. Germline V gene lookup returns CDR1 SGHNT and CDR2 YYREEE (reference sequence). This CDR3 reads CASSLGGGNFNYGYTF. The CDR3 nucleotides read TGTGCCAGCAGCTTGGGTGGGGGCAATTTTAACTATGGCTACACCTTC.

The chain carries TRBV12-3 or TRBV12-4 and TRBJ2-7; D is possibly TRBD1 (5 bases). The CDR3 sequence is 11 residues long. Trimming stripped 6 bases from V and 4 bases from J, with 7 bases between. CDR3 in DNA: TGTGCCAGCAGCAGGGTTTACGAGCAGTACTTC. It encodes CASSRVYEQYF.

With respect to this clone: The same CDR3 also results from other DNA sequences found in this sample. V is TRBV3-1 (or the pseudogene TRBV3-2) and J is TRBJ2-7, with 9 bases that match TRBD1. Germline V lookup: CDR1 LGHDT, CDR2 YNNKEL (reference sequence). The trim removed 4 bases at V and 2 bases at J, leaving 6 bases unmatched. This CDR3 contains 15 residues. DNA for the CDR3: TGTGCCAGCAGCCCCCGGGACAGGGCCACCTACGAGCAGTACTTC. This gives the protein CASSPRDRATYEQYF.

The genes are TRBV10-1 and TRBJ1-1; D is unclear. CDR1 and CDR2 (germline): WNHNN, SYGVQD (reference sequence). This CDR3 is built from 15 residues. V was clipped by 0 bases and J by 4 bases, with 12 bases between them. CDR3 amino acids: CASSESGSSPTEAFF. CDR3 nucleotides: TGCGCCAGCAGTGAGTCGGGCAGTTCACCCACTGAAGCTTTCTTT.

This clone was observed a few times. The gene calls are TRBV27 and TRBJ1-1, with D possibly being TRBD1 (6 bases). V lost 2 bases and J lost 0, with 10 bases in between. The length of the CDR3 is 15 residues. Germline V gene data show CDR1 as MNHEY and CDR2 as SMNVEV (reference sequence). Here the CDR3 DNA reads TGTGCCAGCAGTTTACTAGGACAGATGAACACTGAAGCTTTCTTT. It is translated as CASSLLGQMNTEAFF.

Only one count was recorded for this clone. The chain uses TRBV19 and TRBJ1-6, with D possibly TRBD1 on 6 matching bases. This CDR3 comprises 13 residues. The germline V gene has CDR1 LNHDA and CDR2 SQIVND (reference sequence). Trimming removed 9 bases from V and 10 bases from J, with 16 bases in between. The CDR3, as DNA: TGTGCCAGCACTCAGGGGATCCAATCACCCCTCCACTTT. It specifies CASTQGIQSPLHF.

This rearrangement joins TRBV11-2 to TRBJ2-1; TRBD1 aligns across 8 bases. Per germline, CDR1 SGHAT and CDR2 FQNNGV. This CDR3 has 16 amino acids. With V trimmed by 5 bases and J by 4 bases, 10 bases remained unmatched. DNA for the CDR3: TGTGCCAGCAGCGCTACGACGGACAGGGTGTACAATGAGCAGTTCTTC. Amino acid sequence: CASSATTDRVYNEQFF.

The rearrangement uses TRBV7-9 and TRBJ1-4; tentative D call: TRBD1 (5 bases). CDR3 size: 16 residues. The V end lost 5 bases, the J end lost 1 base, and 14 bases lay between the germline ends. The germline CDR1 and CDR2 sequences are SEHNR and FQNEAQ (reference sequence). The CDR3 region has the DNA TGTGCCAGCAGCCCACGAAGGGGTCGAACTAATGAAAAACTGTTTTTT. It is translated as CASSPRRGRTNEKLFF.

The rearrangement joins TRBV5-5 to TRBJ2-7; TRBD1 matches at 7 bases. This CDR3 comprises 15 residues. Trimming removed 3 bases from V and 1 base from J; junction bases left unmatched: 7. Germline CDR1 is SGHKS and CDR2 is YYEKEE (reference sequence). Written as DNA, the CDR3 is TGTGCCAGCAGCTCAACTCCAGGGGGATCCTACGAGCAGTACTTC. As protein: CASSSTPGGSYEQYF.

This chain links TRBV18 with TRBJ1-5; 7 nucleotides agree with TRBD1. The germline gives CDR1 KGHSH, CDR2 LQKENI. With V trimmed by 6 bases and J by 2 bases, 7 bases remained unmatched. The CDR3 is 15 amino acids. CDR3 in amino acids: CASSMTGKGNQPQHF. CDR3 DNA sequence: TGTGCCAGCTCCATGACAGGGAAGGGCAATCAGCCCCAGCATTTT.

This clone was seen a handful of times. The V gene is TRBV5-1, the J gene TRBJ1-6, with 10 nucleotides matching TRBD1. This CDR3 has 15 residues. CDR1 and CDR2 from the germline V gene are SGHRS and YFSETQ. After removal of 4 bases from V and 5 bases from J, the junction contained 3 bases not matched to a gene. DNA of the CDR3: TGCGCCAGCAGCCTGGGACAGGGGAATAATTCACCCCTCCACTTT. This gives the protein CASSLGQGNNSPLHF.

The CDR3 reads CASSEYNREGGYTF. The CDR3 nucleotides are TGTGCCAGCAGTGAATATAATAGGGAGGGAGGCTACACCTTC. The rearrangement joins TRBV25-1 to TRBJ1-2, with D unclear. V was cut by 0 bases and J by 8 bases, with 13 bases left in between. There are 14 residues in the CDR3. CDR1 is MGHDK, CDR2 SYGVNS, per germline.

The rearrangement uses TRBV7-2 and TRBJ2-7; 8 nucleotides agree with TRBD1. The germline V gene encodes CDR1 SGHTA and CDR2 FQGNSA. The CDR3 is 15 residues long. With V trimmed by 4 bases and J by 2 bases, 7 bases remained unmatched. Here the CDR3 DNA reads TGTGCCAGCAGCTCACCCGGGACAGGACCCTACGAGCAGTACTTC. Its translation is CASSSPGTGPYEQYF.

The rearrangement links TRBV6-1 to TRBJ1-6, with D perhaps matching TRBD1 (6 bases). The CDR3 has 17 amino acids. From germline, CDR1 is MNHNS and CDR2 SASEGT. The V and J ends lost 0 bases and 7 bases respectively, with 16 bases between them. CDR3 sequence: CASSEADRFVRNSPLHF. The CDR3 bases are TGTGCCAGCAGTGAAGCGGACAGATTCGTAAGAAATTCACCCCTCCACTTT.

The chain is built from TRBV7-9 and TRBJ1-1; tentative D call: TRBD1 (5 bases). The CDR3 length is 13 residues. V dropped 2 bases and J dropped 3 bases, with 7 bases sitting between them. The germline CDR1 and CDR2 sequences are SEHNR and FQNEAQ (reference sequence). The CDR3 sequence: CASSLQGYTEAFF. The CDR3 DNA is TGTGCCAGCAGCTTACAGGGATACACTGAAGCTTTCTTT.

The rearrangement links TRBV11-2 to TRBJ2-1, with 10 bases aligning to TRBD2. Germline V gives CDR1 SGHAT, CDR2 FQNNGV. The CDR3 has 16 residues. V lost 1 base, J lost 7 bases, and 7 bases stayed unmatched. The CDR3 spells CASSLGASGSYNEQFF. For the CDR3, the DNA is TGTGCCAGCAGCTTAGGGGCTAGCGGGAGTTATAATGAGCAGTTCTTC. The full variable domain, completed using reference TRBV11-2 and TRBJ2-1, is EAGVAQSPRYKIIEKRQSVAFWCNPISGHATLYWYQQILGQGPKLLIQFQNNGVVDDSQLPKDRFSAERLKGVDSTLKIQPAKLEDSAVYLCASSLGASGSYNEQFFGPGTRLTVL.

The chain is built from TRBV19 and TRBJ1-5; TRBD1 agrees at 8 bases. The ends lost 10 bases at V and 4 bases at J; junction bases unmatched: 9. The CDR3 is made up of 14 amino acids. Germline V gene sequence: CDR1 LNHDA, CDR2 SQIVND (reference sequence). The CDR3 reads CATSGTGFNQPQHF. The DNA of the CDR3 is TGTGCCACCTCCGGGACAGGTTTTAATCAGCCCCAGCATTTT.

There are a few counts of this clone. The V call is TRBV12-3 or TRBV12-4, the J call TRBJ1-2, with D perhaps TRBD1 (6 bases). Deletions cut 8 bases from V and 5 bases from J, with 12 bases between. The CDR3 runs to 12 residues. This CDR3 reads CASSQGRYGYTF. Written as DNA, the CDR3 is TGTGCCAGCTCGCAGGGGCGTTATGGCTACACCTTC.

The chain has TRBV5-4 and TRBJ1-4, with a tentative D call TRBD1 (6 bases). The CDR3 consists of 16 residues. Trimming pared 4 bases from V and 0 bases from J, leaving 13 bases between. Germline CDR1 reads SGHNT; CDR2 reads YYREEE (reference sequence). CDR3 in amino acids: CASSRDTAATNEKLFF. In nucleotides, the CDR3 is TGTGCCAGCAGCCGGGACACGGCTGCAACTAATGAAAAACTGTTTTTT. Based on the CDR3 plus reference TRBV5-4 and TRBJ1-4, the full variable domain is ETGVTQSPTHLIKTRGQQVTLRCSSQSGHNTVSWYQQALGQGPQFIFQYYREEENGRGNFPPRFSGLQFPNYSSELNVNALELDDSALYLCASSRDTAATNEKLFFGSGTQLSVL.

The CDR3 loop is CASSLDRFQTQYF. The CDR3 DNA is TGTGCCAGCAGCTTAGACAGGTTCCAGACCCAGTACTTC. V usage is TRBV7-8 and J usage is TRBJ2-5; D might be TRBD1 (5 bases). CDR3 length: 13 amino acids. V shed 1 base and J shed 6 bases, with 9 bases lying between them. Germline V lookup: CDR1 SGHVS, CDR2 FQNEAQ.

The chain has TRBV12-5 and TRBJ1-4, with no clear D. V lost 0 bases, J lost 5 bases, and 10 bases lay in between. This CDR3 contains 15 residues. Germline-derived CDR1 and CDR2 are LGHNT and FRNRAP. The CDR3 sequence: CASGLVFDGNEKLFF. DNA for the CDR3: TGTGCTAGTGGTTTGGTTTTCGACGGGAATGAAAAACTGTTTTTT. Variable domain in full (rest from reference TRBV12-5 and TRBJ1-4): DARVTQTPRHKVTEMGQEVTMRCQPILGHNTVFWYRQTMMQGLELLAYFRNRAPLDDSGMPKDRFSAEMPDATLATLKIQPSEPRDSAVYFCASGLVFDGNEKLFFGSGTQLSVL.

This rearrangement joins TRBV4-1 to TRBJ2-5; D might be TRBD1 (5 bases). In germline, CDR1 is MGHRA, CDR2 YSYEKL. This CDR3 spans 13 amino acids. V dropped 4 bases and J dropped 5 bases, with 11 bases sitting between them. CDR3 region: CASSPHPGETQYF. DNA of the CDR3: TGCGCCAGCAGCCCTCACCCAGGGGAGACCCAGTACTTC.